This T cell receptor (beta chain) appears in the sequencing data of a study of cytomegalovirus exposure and HLA in healthy donors. Trimming pared 4 bases from V and 5 bases from J, leaving 13 bases between. This CDR3 region has 14 residues. Germline V lookup: CDR1 SGDLS, CDR2 YYNGEE. The table came from immunoSEQ multiplex PCR; TCRdb's copy has only in-frame clones and leaves some out. Among over 60,000 clones listed, about 95% were seen once. The chain joins TRBV9 to TRBJ2-4; TRBD2 is a possible D gene (5 bases). This clonotype was sampled from a man younger than 35 in good health and CMV-seronegative. Sequenced sample: PBMCs. Here the CDR3 reads CASSPSGLENIQYF. CDR3 DNA: TGTGCCAGCAGCCCCTCGGGGTTGGAAAACATTCAGTACTTC.